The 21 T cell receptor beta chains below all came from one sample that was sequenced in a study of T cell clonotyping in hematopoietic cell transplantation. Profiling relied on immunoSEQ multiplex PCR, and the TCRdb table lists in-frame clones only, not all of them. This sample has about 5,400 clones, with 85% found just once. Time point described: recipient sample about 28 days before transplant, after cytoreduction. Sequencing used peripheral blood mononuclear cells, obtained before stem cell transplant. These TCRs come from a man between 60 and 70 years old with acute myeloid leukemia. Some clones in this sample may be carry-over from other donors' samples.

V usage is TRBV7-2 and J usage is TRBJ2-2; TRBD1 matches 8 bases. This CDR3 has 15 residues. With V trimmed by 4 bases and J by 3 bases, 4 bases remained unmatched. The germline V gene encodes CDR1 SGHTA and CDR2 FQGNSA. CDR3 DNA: TGTGCCAGCAGCTCGCGACAGGGGCACACCGGGGAGCTGTTTTTT. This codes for CASSSRQGHTGELFF. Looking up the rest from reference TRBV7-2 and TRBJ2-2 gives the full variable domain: GAGVSQSPSNKVTEKGKDVELRCDPISGHTALYWYRQSLGQGLEFLIYFQGNSAPDKSGLPSDRFSAERTGGSVSTLTIQRTQQEDSAVYLCASSSRQGHTGELFFGEGSRLTVL.

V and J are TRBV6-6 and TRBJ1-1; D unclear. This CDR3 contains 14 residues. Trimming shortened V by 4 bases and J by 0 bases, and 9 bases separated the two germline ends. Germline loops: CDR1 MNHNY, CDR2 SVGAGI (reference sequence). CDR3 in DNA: TGTGCCAGCAGTTCCTTACAGTTGAACACTGAAGCTTTCTTT. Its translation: CASSSLQLNTEAFF.

The CDR3 DNA is TGTGCCATTTCGGACACTCATCAGCCCCAGCATTTT. Amino acid sequence: CAISDTHQPQHF. The genes are TRBV10-3 and TRBJ1-5; perhaps TRBD1 as D (5 bases). Germline CDR1 is ENHRY and CDR2 is SYGVKD. V was shortened by 9 bases and J by 5 bases, with 11 bases between the two germline ends. This CDR3 spans 12 amino acids.

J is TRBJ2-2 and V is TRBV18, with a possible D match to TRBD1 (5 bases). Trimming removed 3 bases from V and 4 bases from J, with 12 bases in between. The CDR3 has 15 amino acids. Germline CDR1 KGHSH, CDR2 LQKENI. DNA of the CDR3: TGTGCCAGCTCACCGGAACAGGATTCCACCGGGGAGCTGTTTTTT. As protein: CASSPEQDSTGELFF.

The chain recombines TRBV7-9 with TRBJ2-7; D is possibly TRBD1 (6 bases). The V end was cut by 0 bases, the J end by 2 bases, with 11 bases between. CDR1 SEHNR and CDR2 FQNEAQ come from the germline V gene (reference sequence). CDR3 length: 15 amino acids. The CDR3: CASSLAAGVAYEQYF. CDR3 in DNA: TGTGCCAGCAGCTTAGCGGCAGGGGTGGCCTACGAGCAGTACTTC.

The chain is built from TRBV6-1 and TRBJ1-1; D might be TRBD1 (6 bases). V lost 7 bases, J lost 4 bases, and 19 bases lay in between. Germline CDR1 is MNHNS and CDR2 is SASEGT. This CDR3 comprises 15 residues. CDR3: CASKPPGGGGTEAFF. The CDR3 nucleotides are TGTGCCAGCAAGCCCCCCGGGGGGGGCGGCACTGAAGCTTTCTTT.

CDR3 coding DNA: TGCGCCAGCAGCTTACAGGGGTCTGGAAACACCATATATTTT. Protein: CASSLQGSGNTIYF. This chain joins TRBV5-1 and TRBJ1-3, with 7 bases lining up with TRBD1. V trimming: 2 bases; J trimming: 1 base; junction bases outside the gene matches: 0. The germline V gene encodes CDR1 SGHRS and CDR2 YFSETQ. The CDR3 loop spans 14 amino acids.

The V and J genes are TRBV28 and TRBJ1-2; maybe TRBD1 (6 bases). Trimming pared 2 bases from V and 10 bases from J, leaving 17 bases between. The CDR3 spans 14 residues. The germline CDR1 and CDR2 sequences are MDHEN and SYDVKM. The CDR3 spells CASSLVRQTGTYTF. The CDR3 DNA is TGTGCCAGCAGTTTAGTTAGGCAGACAGGCACCTACACCTTC.

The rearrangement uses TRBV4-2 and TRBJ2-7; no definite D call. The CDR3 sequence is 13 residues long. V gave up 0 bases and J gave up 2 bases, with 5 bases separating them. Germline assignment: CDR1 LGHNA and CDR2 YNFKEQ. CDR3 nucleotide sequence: TGTGCCAGCAGCCAAGATTGGGCCTACGAGCAGTACTTC. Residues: CASSQDWAYEQYF.

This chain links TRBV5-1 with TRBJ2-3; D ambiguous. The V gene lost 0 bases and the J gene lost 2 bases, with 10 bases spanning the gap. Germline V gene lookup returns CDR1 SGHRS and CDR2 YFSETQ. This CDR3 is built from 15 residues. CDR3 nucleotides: TGCGCCAGCAGCTTGGGTTCTGGGAACACAGATACGCAGTATTTT. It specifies CASSLGSGNTDTQYF.

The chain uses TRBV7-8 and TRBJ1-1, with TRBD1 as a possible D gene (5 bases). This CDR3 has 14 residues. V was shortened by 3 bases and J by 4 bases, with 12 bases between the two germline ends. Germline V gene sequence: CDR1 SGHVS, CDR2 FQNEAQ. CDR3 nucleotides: TGTGCCAGCAGCTTGCAGGGTGGAAGCACTGAAGCTTTCTTT. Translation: CASSLQGGSTEAFF.

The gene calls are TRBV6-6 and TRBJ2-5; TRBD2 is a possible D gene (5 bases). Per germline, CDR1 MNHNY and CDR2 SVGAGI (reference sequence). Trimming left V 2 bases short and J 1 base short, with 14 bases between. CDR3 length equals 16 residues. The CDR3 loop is CASSYAGGGIQETQYF. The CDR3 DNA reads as TGTGCCAGCAGTTACGCCGGAGGTGGCATCCAAGAGACCCAGTACTTC.

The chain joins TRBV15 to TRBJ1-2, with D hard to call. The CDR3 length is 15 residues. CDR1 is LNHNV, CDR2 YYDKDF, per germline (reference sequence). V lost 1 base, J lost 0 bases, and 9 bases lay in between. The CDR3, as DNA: TGTGCCACCAGCAGAGCAGTCAGTACTAACTATGGCTACACCTTC. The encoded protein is CATSRAVSTNYGYTF.

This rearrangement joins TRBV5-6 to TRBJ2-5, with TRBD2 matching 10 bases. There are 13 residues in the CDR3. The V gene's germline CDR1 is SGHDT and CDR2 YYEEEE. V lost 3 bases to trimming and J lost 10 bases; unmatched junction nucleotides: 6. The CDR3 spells CASSSKREGDQYF. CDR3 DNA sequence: TGTGCCAGCAGCTCCAAGCGGGAGGGGGACCAGTACTTC.

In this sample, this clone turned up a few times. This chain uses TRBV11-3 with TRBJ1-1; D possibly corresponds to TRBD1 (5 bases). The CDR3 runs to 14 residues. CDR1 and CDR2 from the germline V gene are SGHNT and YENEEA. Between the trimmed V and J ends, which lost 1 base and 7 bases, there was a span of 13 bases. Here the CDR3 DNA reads TGTGCCAGCAGCTTAGTCGCTGGGGCTCATGAAGCTTTCTTT. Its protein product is CASSLVAGAHEAFF.

This CDR3 is CASSPRTSGGGEQYF. Written as DNA, the CDR3 is TGTGCCAGCAGCCCCCGGACTAGCGGGGGGGGCGAGCAGTACTTC. The rearrangement uses TRBV7-2 and TRBJ2-7; 15 nucleotides align to TRBD2. Losses at the gene ends were 5 bases for V and 6 bases for J; bases not matched to a gene: 5. Germline lookup yields CDR1 SGHTA and CDR2 FQGNSA. The CDR3 has 15 residues.

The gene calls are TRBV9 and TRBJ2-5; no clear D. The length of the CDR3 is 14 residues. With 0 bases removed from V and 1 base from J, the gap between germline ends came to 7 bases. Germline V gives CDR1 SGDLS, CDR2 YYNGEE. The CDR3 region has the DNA TGTGCCAGCAGCGTAGGGATAGGCCAAGAGACCCAGTACTTC. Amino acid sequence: CASSVGIGQETQYF.

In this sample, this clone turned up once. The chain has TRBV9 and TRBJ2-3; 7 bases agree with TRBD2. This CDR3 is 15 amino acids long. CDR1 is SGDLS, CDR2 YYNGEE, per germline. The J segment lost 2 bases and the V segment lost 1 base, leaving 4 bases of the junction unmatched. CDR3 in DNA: TGTGCCAGCAGCGTATCCGGGAGGACCACAGATACGCAGTATTTT. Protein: CASSVSGRTTDTQYF.

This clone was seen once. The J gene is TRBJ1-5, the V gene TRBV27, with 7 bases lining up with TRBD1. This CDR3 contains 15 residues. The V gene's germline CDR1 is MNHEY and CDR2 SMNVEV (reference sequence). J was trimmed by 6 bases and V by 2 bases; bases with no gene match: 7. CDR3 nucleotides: TGTGCCAGCAGTTTAATGGGACAGAGTTTTCAGCCCCAGCATTTT. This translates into CASSLMGQSFQPQHF.

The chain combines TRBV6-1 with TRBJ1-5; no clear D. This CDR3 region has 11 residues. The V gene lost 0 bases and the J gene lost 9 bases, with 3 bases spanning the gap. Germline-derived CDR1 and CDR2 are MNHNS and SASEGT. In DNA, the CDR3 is TGTGCCAGCAGTGAAGCGAGGCCCCAGCATTTT. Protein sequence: CASSEARPQHF.

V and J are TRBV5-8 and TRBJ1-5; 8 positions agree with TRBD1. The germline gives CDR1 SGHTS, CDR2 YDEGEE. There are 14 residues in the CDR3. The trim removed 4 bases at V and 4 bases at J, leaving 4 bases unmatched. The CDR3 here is CASSPRTGNQPQHF. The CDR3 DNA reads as TGTGCCAGCAGCCCCCGGACAGGGAATCAGCCCCAGCATTTT. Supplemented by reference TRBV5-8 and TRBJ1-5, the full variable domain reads EAGVTQSPTHLIKTRGQQATLRCSPISGHTSVYWYQQALGLGLQFLLWYDEGEERNRGNFPPRFSGRQFPNYSSELNVNALELEDSALYLCASSPRTGNQPQHFGDGTRLSIL.